Listed below are T cell receptor beta chains from one sample, sequenced in a study of blood T cell repertoires in COVID-19. The protocol was immunoSEQ multiplex PCR, while the TCRdb copy is restricted to in-frame clones and leaves out a portion. The sample lists fewer than 350,000 clones, roughly 87% occurring once. Sequencing was carried out using peripheral blood. Receptors originate from a young man with COVID-19, enrolled during active disease. Each CDR3 is given with its conserved first and last residue. D genes are given only for firm matches. The listing skips clone size in some rows; elsewhere it reads once, few, many or a size class.

D gene: TRBD1
J gene: TRBJ1-1
CDR3 length: 15
clone size: few
V gene: TRBV19
CDR3 protein: CASSLYGQGGTEAFF
CDR3 DNA: TGTGCCAGTAGTCTCTACGGACAGGGTGGCACTGAAGCTTTCTTT

D gene: .
J gene: TRBJ1-1
CDR3 length: 15
clone size: .
V gene: TRBV7-9
CDR3 protein: CASSRLGGARTEAFF
CDR3 DNA: TGTGCCAGCAGCCGTCTCGGGGGGGCTAGGACTGAAGCTTTCTTT

D gene: .
J gene: TRBJ2-7
CDR3 length: 15
clone size: few
V gene: TRBV19
CDR3 protein: CASTPRPDNSYEQYF
CDR3 DNA: TGTGCCAGTACCCCTCGGCCGGACAACTCCTACGAGCAGTACTTC

D gene: TRBD1
J gene: TRBJ1-3
CDR3 length: 16
clone size: few
V gene: TRBV6-6
CDR3 protein: CASSLTGGLTGNTIYF
CDR3 DNA: TGTGCCAGCAGCCTCACAGGGGGTTTAACTGGAAACACCATATATTTT

D gene: TRBD1
J gene: TRBJ1-2
CDR3 length: 16
clone size: many
V gene: TRBV28
CDR3 protein: CASRTPGTGGASGYTF
CDR3 DNA: TGTGCCAGCAGAACCCCCGGGACAGGGGGCGCTAGTGGCTACACCTTC

D gene: TRBD1
J gene: TRBJ1-5
CDR3 length: 14
clone size: .
V gene: TRBV28
CDR3 protein: CASSLSTGVRPQHF
CDR3 DNA: TGTGCCAGCAGTTTAAGCACAGGGGTACGGCCCCAGCATTTT

D gene: .
J gene: TRBJ2-7
CDR3 length: 13
clone size: .
V gene: TRBV5-1
CDR3 protein: CASSPGLSYEQYF
CDR3 DNA: TGCGCCAGCAGCCCAGGGTTATCCTACGAGCAGTACTTC

D gene: .
J gene: TRBJ1-1
CDR3 length: 17
clone size: .
V gene: TRBV7-9
CDR3 protein: CASSSFSYRFTNTEAFF
CDR3 DNA: TGTGCCAGCAGCAGCTTTAGCTATCGGTTTACGAACACTGAAGCTTTCTTT

D gene: TRBD2
J gene: TRBJ2-5
CDR3 length: 15
clone size: .
V gene: TRBV6-2/TRBV6-3
CDR3 protein: CASSRLSGRRETQYF
CDR3 DNA: TGTGCCAGCAGTCGCCTTAGCGGGAGAAGGGAGACCCAGTACTTC

D gene: TRBD1
J gene: TRBJ2-1
CDR3 length: 14
clone size: once
V gene: TRBV28
CDR3 protein: CASRQGASYNEQFF
CDR3 DNA: TGTGCCAGCAGACAGGGGGCTTCCTACAATGAGCAGTTCTTC

D gene: .
J gene: TRBJ2-2
CDR3 length: 12
clone size: .
V gene: TRBV7-3
CDR3 protein: CASSAGGGELFF
CDR3 DNA: TGTGCCAGCAGCGCAGGAGGCGGGGAGCTGTTTTTT

D gene: .
J gene: TRBJ2-5
CDR3 length: 15
clone size: .
V gene: TRBV7-9
CDR3 protein: CASSLVSSVQETQYF
CDR3 DNA: TGTGCCAGCAGCTTAGTCTCTAGCGTCCAAGAGACCCAGTACTTC

D gene: TRBD2
J gene: TRBJ2-7
CDR3 length: 14
clone size: .
V gene: TRBV30
CDR3 protein: CAQVQREPSYEQYF
CDR3 DNA: TGTGCCCAAGTACAGCGGGAGCCCTCCTACGAGCAGTACTTC

D gene: .
J gene: TRBJ2-1
CDR3 length: 17
clone size: .
V gene: TRBV7-2
CDR3 protein: CASSTMHNLLAYNEQFF
CDR3 DNA: TGTGCCAGCAGCACCATGCACAATCTCCTTGCCTACAATGAGCAGTTCTTC

D gene: .
J gene: TRBJ1-5
CDR3 length: 15
clone size: .
V gene: TRBV10-2
CDR3 protein: CASSDRDSINQPQHF
CDR3 DNA: TGCGCCAGCAGCGACCGGGACTCCATAAATCAGCCCCAGCATTTT

D gene: TRBD2
J gene: TRBJ2-1
CDR3 length: 17
clone size: few
V gene: TRBV5-4
CDR3 protein: CASSLASGRTTRNEQFF
CDR3 DNA: TGTGCCAGCAGCTTGGCTAGCGGGAGAACTACTCGGAATGAGCAGTTCTTC

D gene: TRBD1
J gene: TRBJ1-1
CDR3 length: 14
clone size: .
V gene: TRBV7-2
CDR3 protein: CASSMDRENTEAFF
CDR3 DNA: TGTGCCAGCAGCATGGACAGGGAGAACACTGAAGCTTTCTTT

D gene: TRBD2
J gene: TRBJ2-7
CDR3 length: 15
clone size: once
V gene: TRBV4-1
CDR3 protein: CASSQAGTSDYEQYF
CDR3 DNA: TGCGCCAGCAGCCAAGCCGGGACTAGCGACTACGAGCAGTACTTC

D gene: TRBD1
J gene: TRBJ1-2
CDR3 length: 16
clone size: .
V gene: TRBV7-9
CDR3 protein: CASSSGQGLAFYGYTF
CDR3 DNA: TGTGCCAGCAGCTCAGGACAGGGGCTGGCGTTCTATGGCTACACCTTC

D gene: TRBD1
J gene: TRBJ2-7
CDR3 length: 13
clone size: .
V gene: TRBV5-4
CDR3 protein: CASTDRVGNEQYF
CDR3 DNA: TGTGCCAGCACCGACAGGGTAGGAAACGAGCAGTACTTC

D gene: TRBD2
J gene: TRBJ2-1
CDR3 length: 13
clone size: .
V gene: TRBV18
CDR3 protein: CASSPRAGGEQFF
CDR3 DNA: TGTGCCAGCTCACCACGCGCGGGGGGTGAGCAGTTCTTC

D gene: TRBD2
J gene: TRBJ2-3
CDR3 length: 16
clone size: .
V gene: TRBV19
CDR3 protein: CASLPTSGRTPASQYF
CDR3 DNA: TGCGCCAGTCTACCAACTAGCGGGAGGACACCTGCGTCCCAGTATTTT

D gene: .
J gene: TRBJ2-2
CDR3 length: 15
clone size: .
V gene: TRBV6-6
CDR3 protein: CASTLGGGATGELFF
CDR3 DNA: TGTGCCAGCACCTTAGGGGGGGGAGCCACCGGGGAGCTGTTTTTT

D gene: .
J gene: TRBJ1-1
CDR3 length: 14
clone size: once
V gene: TRBV27
CDR3 protein: CASSFGQFNTEAFF
CDR3 DNA: TGTGCCAGCAGTTTCGGTCAATTCAACACTGAAGCTTTCTTT

D gene: .
J gene: TRBJ2-2
CDR3 length: 15
clone size: .
V gene: TRBV7-2
CDR3 protein: CASSLRTANTGELFF
CDR3 DNA: TGTGCCAGCAGCTTAAGGACTGCGAACACCGGGGAGCTGTTTTTT

D gene: .
J gene: TRBJ1-1
CDR3 length: 19
clone size: .
V gene: TRBV19
CDR3 protein: CASSGTQGRGASLNTEAFF
CDR3 DNA: TGTGCCAGTAGTGGCACACAGGGACGGGGGGCCAGTCTGAACACTGAAGCTTTCTTT

D gene: TRBD1
J gene: TRBJ1-5
CDR3 length: 17
clone size: .
V gene: TRBV19
CDR3 protein: CASSIRTGGDGNQPQHF
CDR3 DNA: TGTGCCAGTAGTATCCGGACAGGGGGCGATGGCAATCAGCCCCAGCATTTT

D gene: TRBD2
J gene: TRBJ2-7
CDR3 length: 16
clone size: .
V gene: TRBV6-1
CDR3 protein: CASSGFRLAPGREQYF
CDR3 DNA: TGTGCCAGCAGTGGATTTCGACTAGCGCCCGGCCGCGAGCAGTACTTC

D gene: .
J gene: TRBJ2-1
CDR3 length: 15
clone size: .
V gene: TRBV27
CDR3 protein: CASSLWAAPYNEQFF
CDR3 DNA: TGTGCCAGCAGTTTATGGGCAGCTCCCTACAATGAGCAGTTCTTC

D gene: .
J gene: TRBJ2-3
CDR3 length: 16
clone size: .
V gene: TRBV18
CDR3 protein: CASSPPGLGGTDTQYF
CDR3 DNA: TGTGCCAGCTCACCCCCAGGTCTCGGGGGAACAGATACGCAGTATTTT

D gene: TRBD2
J gene: TRBJ2-1
CDR3 length: 16
clone size: .
V gene: TRBV3-1/TRBV3-2
CDR3 protein: CASSPQGGRSYNEQFF
CDR3 DNA: TGTGCCAGCAGCCCCCAAGGCGGGAGAAGTTACAATGAGCAGTTCTTC

D gene: TRBD2
J gene: TRBJ2-7
CDR3 length: 16
clone size: .
V gene: TRBV11-2
CDR3 protein: CASSGPLAGITYEQYF
CDR3 DNA: TGTGCCAGCAGCGGACCACTAGCGGGCATAACCTACGAGCAGTACTTC

D gene: TRBD1
J gene: TRBJ1-4
CDR3 length: 15
clone size: .
V gene: TRBV2
CDR3 protein: CASSPDRGYYEKLFF
CDR3 DNA: TGTGCCAGCAGCCCAGACAGGGGTTATTATGAAAAACTGTTTTTT